The 31 T cell receptor beta chains presented below share a single source sample, sequenced in a study of cytomegalovirus exposure and HLA in healthy donors (dated by TCRdb to about 2017). The library relied on the immunoSEQ multiplex PCR assay. For the multiplex PCR, a mixture combining 60 forward primers for TCR Vbeta segments and 13 reverse primers for TCR Jbeta segments was used. TCRdb obtained this table from immuneACCESS and retained in-frame rearrangements with V and J assigned. These tables miss some clones; where compared with another copy, unresolved V genes account for less than half of the shortfall, and the remainder is unexplained. The sample yields 150,000 or so clones; approximately 81% were counted once. More than 2.5% of the sample is held by the ten biggest clonotypes. Sequenced input: PBMCs. The receptors stem from a female donor in good health and CMV-seronegative.

This clone was seen more than once but under ten times. The chain has TRBV27 and TRBJ1-2; 10 bases fit TRBD1. This CDR3 region has 18 residues. The germline V gene has CDR1 MNHEY and CDR2 SMNVEV (reference sequence). The V gene end was trimmed by 5 bases and the J gene end by 0 bases; junction bases not matched to a gene: 12. The CDR3, as DNA: TGTGCCAGCAGTACCCGGGACAGGGGCCTTACAGCTAACTATGGCTACACCTTC. Its translation is CASSTRDRGLTANYGYTF.

V and J are TRBV11-2 and TRBJ1-1, with TRBD1 matching 8 bases. Germline CDR1 and CDR2: SGHAT and FQNNGV. Unmatched junction bases numbered 2, after V lost 3 bases and J lost 2 bases. This CDR3 has 14 amino acids. The CDR3 protein is CASSLGTGNTEAFF. CDR3 coding DNA: TGTGCCAGCAGCTTGGGGACAGGAAACACTGAAGCTTTCTTT.

The genes are TRBV11-2 and TRBJ2-3; 12 bases align to TRBD1. Germline V gives CDR1 SGHAT, CDR2 FQNNGV. CDR3 size: 15 residues. The trim removed 5 bases at V and 5 bases at J, leaving 5 bases unmatched. CDR3 coding DNA: TGTGCCAGCAGCCCCGGGACAGGGGGCGGAGATACGCAGTATTTT. Its protein is CASSPGTGGGDTQYF.

The chain links TRBV27 to TRBJ2-1; a possible D gene is TRBD1 (6 bases). The CDR3 covers 13 residues. Trimming left V 5 bases short and J 8 bases short, with 13 bases between. CDR1 is MNHEY, CDR2 SMNVEV, per germline (reference sequence). The chain's CDR3 is CASSQQGWDEQFF. CDR3 DNA sequence: TGTGCCAGCAGTCAACAGGGTTGGGATGAGCAGTTCTTC.

V gene TRBV29-1 combines with J gene TRBJ2-7, with a weak D call TRBD1 (9 bases). The CDR3 extends over 18 amino acids. Germline lookup yields CDR1 SQVTM and CDR2 ANQGSEA. Trimming took 6 bases from V and 4 from J, leaving 31 bases between them. The CDR3 region is CSVGTGRGKAGALYEQYF. Here the CDR3 DNA reads TGCAGCGTCGGGACAGGGAGAGGGAAAGCGGGAGCTTTGTACGAGCAGTACTTC.

The chain joins TRBV6-1 to TRBJ2-1, with TRBD2 identical over 9 bases. Trimming at V came to 2 bases and at J to 8 bases, leaving 4 bases not matched to a gene. The CDR3 is 14 residues long. CDR1 and CDR2 from the germline V gene are MNHNS and SASEGT. CDR3 sequence: CASSEPGGRDEQFF. CDR3 sequence (DNA): TGTGCCAGCAGTGAACCTGGCGGGAGGGATGAGCAGTTCTTC.

The chain joins TRBV27 to TRBJ2-3; D perhaps matches TRBD2 (6 bases). V lost 0 bases and J lost 6, with 13 bases in between. CDR1 and CDR2 from the germline V gene are MNHEY and SMNVEV (reference sequence). The CDR3 is 15 residues long. The CDR3 DNA follows: TGTGCCAGCAGTTTATCATACGGGGCGGGGGATACGCAGTATTTT. Residues: CASSLSYGAGDTQYF.

The sample holds a few counts of this clone. This rearrangement joins TRBV29-1 to TRBJ2-7; no clear D. CDR3 size: 10 residues. From germline, CDR1 is SQVTM and CDR2 ANQGSEA. Trimming took 4 bases from V and 3 from J, leaving 4 bases between them. The CDR3 coding sequence is TGCAGCGTTGTCGGCTACGAGCAGTACTTC. The encoded protein is CSVVGYEQYF.

This clone turned up a few times. The genes are TRBV6-5 and TRBJ2-7; tentative D call: TRBD2 (5 bases). This CDR3 contains 15 residues. CDR1 MNHEY and CDR2 SVGAGI come from the germline V gene. V was pared by 0 bases and J by 3 bases, with 12 bases between. The CDR3 here is CASSYSRAESYEQYF. CDR3 in DNA: TGTGCCAGCAGTTACTCGCGGGCGGAGAGCTACGAGCAGTACTTC.

The chain uses TRBV15 and TRBJ1-2; 11 nucleotides align to TRBD1. The CDR3 is 14 amino acids. The germline gives CDR1 LNHNV, CDR2 YYDKDF (reference sequence). Losses at the gene ends were 5 bases for V and 6 bases for J; bases not matched to a gene: 5. The CDR3 spells CATSRRDRGNGYTF. The CDR3, as DNA: TGTGCCACCAGCCGAAGGGACAGGGGGAATGGCTACACCTTC.

The chain employs TRBV4-1 and TRBJ2-1; TRBD1 might be the D (6 bases). The ends were cut back, 0 bases at V and 2 bases at J, with 11 bases in the middle. Germline CDR1 is MGHRA and CDR2 is YSYEKL. The CDR3 runs to 16 residues. DNA of the CDR3: TGCGCCAGCAGCCAAGAGGACAGCTCTCCCTACAATGAGCAGTTCTTC. The encoded protein is CASSQEDSSPYNEQFF.

This clone was detected a few times. The rearrangement joins TRBV4-2 to TRBJ1-1; 9 nucleotides agree with TRBD1. Unmatched junction bases numbered 1, after V lost 4 bases and J lost 4 bases. Germline V gene sequence: CDR1 LGHNA, CDR2 YNFKEQ. The CDR3 totals 13 residues. CDR3 sequence (DNA): TGTGCCAGCAGCCCGACAGGGGGCACTGAAGCTTTCTTT. Translated: CASSPTGGTEAFF.

This clone was counted between two and nine times. The rearrangement links TRBV9 to TRBJ1-4; D may be TRBD1 (6 bases). The germline gives CDR1 SGDLS, CDR2 YYNGEE. The CDR3 sequence is 16 residues long. The ends were cut back, 2 bases at V and 6 bases at J, with 17 bases in the middle. This chain's CDR3 is CASSVSTGPGYEKLFF. CDR3 nucleotides: TGTGCCAGCAGCGTTTCAACAGGGCCGGGGTATGAAAAACTGTTTTTT.

The chain links TRBV6-5 to TRBJ2-3; 8 bases are shared with TRBD1. Germline values: CDR1 MNHEY, CDR2 SVGAGI. The CDR3 consists of 13 residues. The ends lost 7 bases at V and 3 bases at J; junction bases unmatched: 3. The CDR3 sequence: CASTDRGTDTQYF. CDR3 in DNA: TGTGCCAGCACTGACAGGGGTACAGATACGCAGTATTTT.

CDR3 loop: CASTTTGRGYTF. For the CDR3, the DNA is TGTGCCAGTACCACTACCGGGAGGGGCTACACCTTC. V gene TRBV19 combines with J gene TRBJ1-2; D is unresolved. Trimming removed 7 bases from V and 8 bases from J, with 14 bases in between. This CDR3 has 12 residues. Germline values: CDR1 LNHDA, CDR2 SQIVND (reference sequence).

The rearrangement links TRBV10-3 to TRBJ1-2, with a tentative D call TRBD1 (5 bases). The CDR3 is 12 amino acids. The ends were cut back, 0 bases at V and 7 bases at J, with 6 bases in the middle. Germline assignment: CDR1 ENHRY and CDR2 SYGVKD. The CDR3, as DNA: TGTGCCATCAGTGAGTCAGGGGTTGGCTACACCTTC. This translates into CAISESGVGYTF.

This rearrangement joins TRBV5-1 to TRBJ1-6, with 8 bases matching TRBD1. The CDR3 consists of 15 residues. V shed 0 bases, J shed 10 bases, and the junction held 6 bases outside the gene matches. Germline values: CDR1 SGHRS, CDR2 YFSETQ. DNA of the CDR3: TGCGCCAGCAGCTTGGGGACAGGGATAAGGTCACCCCTCCACTTT. Its protein product is CASSLGTGIRSPLHF.

The chain joins TRBV4-2 to TRBJ1-2; D is ambiguous. Between the trimmed V and J ends, which lost 3 bases and 5 bases, there was a span of 7 bases. Germline-derived CDR1 and CDR2 are LGHNA and YNFKEQ. CDR3 length equals 12 residues. The CDR3 region is CASSQARYGYTF. CDR3 DNA sequence: TGTGCCAGCAGCCAGGCCAGATATGGCTACACCTTC.

This sequence joins TRBV28 and TRBJ1-1, with TRBD1 matching over 8 bases. This CDR3 region has 15 residues. The trim removed 4 bases at V and 5 bases at J, leaving 9 bases unmatched. CDR1 is MDHEN, CDR2 SYDVKM, per germline. As DNA, the CDR3 is TGTGCCAGCAGTTCACAGGGGGAGTCGGGGACTGAAGCTTTCTTT. Protein: CASSSQGESGTEAFF.

The chain joins TRBV28 to TRBJ2-7, with D uncertain. V was clipped by 2 bases and J by 1 base, with 9 bases between them. Germline lookup yields CDR1 MDHEN and CDR2 SYDVKM. The CDR3 runs to 14 residues. The CDR3 coding sequence is TGTGCCAGCAGTTTAAGCCTCCTTTCCTACGAGCAGTACTTC. It translates to CASSLSLLSYEQYF.

J is TRBJ2-2 and V is TRBV2; tentative D call: TRBD2 (5 bases). CDR3 length: 16 amino acids. The V end lost 1 base, the J end lost 5 bases, and 14 bases lay between the germline ends. CDR1 SNHLY and CDR2 FYNNEI come from the germline V gene. The CDR3 spells CASSEGPFRGTGELFF. Written as DNA, the CDR3 is TGTGCCAGCAGTGAAGGACCTTTCCGGGGAACCGGGGAGCTGTTTTTT.

The CDR3 reads CANRGQGGYGYTF. The CDR3 DNA sequence: TGTGCCAATCGAGGACAGGGGGGCTATGGCTACACCTTC. V is TRBV6-1 and J is TRBJ1-2, with 10 positions matching TRBD1. The V gene's germline CDR1 is MNHNS and CDR2 SASEGT. This CDR3 spans 13 amino acids. Trimming took 10 bases from V and 4 from J; bases not matched to a gene: 6.

The chain links TRBV6-5 to TRBJ2-3; D gene ambiguous. The V end lost 0 bases, the J end lost 0 bases, and 10 bases lay between the germline ends. Germline V gives CDR1 MNHEY, CDR2 SVGAGI. This CDR3 region has 16 residues. CDR3 amino acids: CASSYSPLRSTDTQYF. The CDR3 DNA sequence: TGTGCCAGCAGTTACTCGCCACTCCGTAGCACAGATACGCAGTATTTT.

This rearrangement joins TRBV5-1 to TRBJ2-3; D is possibly TRBD2 (6 bases). Germline lookup yields CDR1 SGHRS and CDR2 YFSETQ. The V end lost 0 bases, the J end lost 1 base, and 9 bases lay between the germline ends. The CDR3 is 15 amino acids. The CDR3 DNA reads TGCGCCAGCAGCTTGGTTTCTAGCGGCACAGATACGCAGTATTTT. This sequence encodes CASSLVSSGTDTQYF. Based on the CDR3 plus reference TRBV5-1 and TRBJ2-3, the full variable domain is KAGVTQTPRYLIKTRGQQVTLSCSPISGHRSVSWYQQTPGQGLQFLFEYFSETQRNKGNFPGRFSGRQFSNSRSEMNVSTLELGDSALYLCASSLVSSGTDTQYFGPGTRLTVL.

V gene TRBV18 combines with J gene TRBJ2-3; the D gene is possibly TRBD2 (6 bases). CDR3 length: 15 residues. Germline V gene sequence: CDR1 KGHSH, CDR2 LQKENI. V was pared by 3 bases and J by 6 bases, with 16 bases between. The CDR3 nucleotides read TGTGCCAGCTCACCGGAGGCGGGGAGTAGGGATACGCAGTATTTT. Translation: CASSPEAGSRDTQYF. The full variable domain, in which reference TRBV18 and TRBJ2-3 provide the parts outside the CDR3, is NAGVMQNPRHLVRRRGQEARLRCSPMKGHSHVYWYRQLPEEGLKFMVYLQKENIIDESGMPKERFSAEFPKEGPSILRIQQVVRGDSAAYFCASSPEAGSRDTQYFGPGTRLTVL.

This rearrangement joins TRBV7-2 to TRBJ2-2; maybe TRBD2 (5 bases). This CDR3 region has 15 residues. Between the trimmed V and J ends, which lost 5 bases and 4 bases, there was a span of 14 bases. Germline assignment: CDR1 SGHTA and CDR2 FQGNSA. The CDR3 loop is CASSLGVLSTGELFF. In DNA form, the CDR3 reads TGTGCCAGCAGCCTCGGGGTTTTGAGCACCGGGGAGCTGTTTTTT.

The rearrangement links TRBV4-2 to TRBJ1-1; TRBD1 agrees at 11 bases. CDR3 length equals 15 residues. From germline, CDR1 is LGHNA and CDR2 YNFKEQ. V was pared by 1 base and J by 6 bases, with 4 bases of the junction left unmatched. CDR3 region: CASSQAGTGGAEAFF. For the CDR3, the DNA is TGTGCCAGCAGCCAAGCCGGGACAGGGGGAGCTGAAGCTTTCTTT.

The chain recombines TRBV4-1 with TRBJ2-1; 8 nucleotides match TRBD2. Trimming at V came to 4 bases and at J to 4 bases, leaving 6 bases not matched to a gene. Looked up from germline, CDR1 is MGHRA and CDR2 is YSYEKL. This CDR3 spans 15 amino acids. CDR3 nucleotides: TGCGCCAGCAGCCCACCCGGGAGGGCATACAATGAGCAGTTCTTC. This encodes CASSPPGRAYNEQFF.

The genes are TRBV4-1 and TRBJ1-1, with TRBD1 as a possible D gene (5 bases). This CDR3 is built from 13 residues. The V end lost 6 bases, the J end lost 4 bases, and 12 bases lay between the germline ends. The germline V gene has CDR1 MGHRA and CDR2 YSYEKL. The CDR3 region is CASRPQGGTEAFF. The CDR3 DNA reads as TGCGCCAGCAGGCCTCAGGGCGGCACTGAAGCTTTCTTT.

The chain couples TRBV14 to TRBJ2-2; 8 nucleotides agree with TRBD1. V lost 5 bases to trimming and J lost 2 bases; unmatched junction nucleotides: 7. The CDR3 contains 16 residues. The V gene's germline CDR1 is SGHDN and CDR2 FVKESK. CDR3 DNA sequence: TGTGCCAGCAGCGGGACAGGTCGAGTCAACACCGGGGAGCTGTTTTTT. Its protein is CASSGTGRVNTGELFF. Full variable domain (rest looked up from reference TRBV14 and TRBJ2-2): EAGVTQFPSHSVIEKGQTVTLRCDPISGHDNLYWYRRVMGKEIKFLLHFVKESKQDESGMPNNRFLAERTGGTYSTLKVQPAELEDSGVYFCASSGTGRVNTGELFFGEGSRLTVL.

The chain links TRBV2 to TRBJ1-5; TRBD1 matches 7 bases. Trimming cost V 4 bases and J 2 bases; bases outside gene matches: 17. CDR3 length equals 19 residues. Looked up from germline, CDR1 is SNHLY and CDR2 is FYNNEI. CDR3 region: CASSVQDSLPRGRNQPQHF. The CDR3 bases are TGTGCCAGCAGTGTGCAGGACAGCTTACCGAGGGGGCGCAATCAGCCCCAGCATTTT.